The clone carrying this T cell receptor (beta chain) has at least ten counts. Germline CDR1 KGHDR, CDR2 SFDVKD. The CDR3 totals 16 residues. The V end was cut by 1 base, the J end by 0 bases, with 8 bases between. The sample belongs to a study of blood T cell repertoires in COVID-19. At the level of the study: From T cells, B-cell-depleted T cells, or PBMCs came the material, which was cDNA or gDNA.

Some clones are missing from TCRdb's copy, which holds only in-frame ones; the method was immunoSEQ multiplex PCR. The sample consists of around 230,000 clones, over 80% of them appearing once. Sequencing was carried out using peripheral blood. The chain uses TRBV24-1 and TRBJ2-2; maybe TRBD2 (5 bases). The origin of this receptor is a man aged 40-49 years with acute or convalescent COVID-19. CDR3 protein: CATSDLLGPNTGELFF. Written as DNA, the CDR3 is TGTGCCACCAGTGATTTACTAGGACCGAACACCGGGGAGCTGTTTTTT.